This is a list of T cell receptor beta chains from one sample in a study of cytomegalovirus exposure and HLA in healthy donors. Method: immunoSEQ multiplex PCR; TCRdb's copy keeps in-frame clones and lacks some. The sample has roughly 150,000 clones, roughly 85% seen once. Sequencing input: PBMCs. Every receptor here comes from a male donor in good health and CMV-seronegative. Both conserved end residues are part of each CDR3. Fields, in order: D gene, V gene, J gene, CDR3 protein. A D gene is named only where the DNA matches it firmly.

.	TRBV25-1	TRBJ1-2	CASSEWGGDGYTF
.	TRBV10-3	TRBJ1-1	CAISESGPDGAFF
TRBD2	TRBV6-6	.	CASSYPSSSGYEQYF
.	TRBV9	TRBJ2-1	CASSVSRTTLLNEQFF
.	TRBV7-9	TRBJ1-1	CASSGQSNTEAFF
.	TRBV7-8	TRBJ2-7	CASSSGIQEEQYF
TRBD1	TRBV7-9	TRBJ1-1	CSSPGQDEAFF
.	TRBV6-6	TRBJ2-1	CASSSGSNEQFF
TRBD2	TRBV4-3	TRBJ2-1	CASSPSPREGYNEQFF
.	TRBV30	TRBJ2-7	CAWSAGAYYEQYF
.	TRBV29-1	TRBJ2-3	CSSYRRLSTDTQYF
.	TRBV18	TRBJ1-1	CASSPPTSGRQNTEAFF
TRBD1	TRBV6-5	TRBJ1-2	CASSEGTGRYGYTF
TRBD1	TRBV5-1	TRBJ1-2	CASSSPGQGHGYTF
TRBD2	TRBV7-9	TRBJ2-3	CASTATAGGQADTQYF
.	TRBV11-2	TRBJ1-1	CASTLQGGWTEAFF
TRBD1	TRBV4-3	TRBJ1-5	CASSQTIQGDQPQHF
TRBD2	TRBV5-1	TRBJ2-5	CASSAGLAGETQYF
.	TRBV30	TRBJ1-2	CAWSVQAAGGYTF
TRBD2	TRBV7-9	TRBJ2-7	CASSSWGTSGSIYEQYF
.	TRBV4-3	TRBJ1-2	CASSQAPGANYGYTF
.	TRBV29-1	TRBJ2-1	CSVAPRGISYNEQFF
.	TRBV5-6	TRBJ1-2	CASSFGSAPNGYTF
.	TRBV6-4	TRBJ2-2	CASSDSVEAGELFF
TRBD2	TRBV9	TRBJ2-5	CASSVYGIAGGETQYF
TRBD2	TRBV19	TRBJ2-7	CASSIDWAAGVYEQYF
.	TRBV6-5	TRBJ1-1	CASSYGQGTTEAFF
TRBD2	TRBV5-1	TRBJ2-3	CASSLGLAGVISGTDTQYF
TRBD1	TRBV9	TRBJ1-1	CASSHIQGVTEAFF
.	TRBV7-9	TRBJ1-1	CASSWGGNTEAFF